The 2 T cell receptor beta chains listed next were all sequenced from one sample in a study of T cell responses to AZD1222 COVID-19 vaccine. TCRdb's table, derived via immunoSEQ multiplex PCR, lists solely in-frame clones and lacks some. The table has 80,000 to 95,000 clones, 90% seen once. The specimen comprised peripheral blood, sampled 28 days after the second AZD1222 dose. The receptors were gathered from an adult who received the AZD1222 COVID-19 vaccine.

The chain combines TRBV4-2 with TRBJ1-2, with 7 bases matching TRBD1. CDR3 length equals 14 residues. V gave up 4 bases and J gave up 4 bases; unmatched junction bases: 6. Per the germline V gene, CDR1 is LGHNA and CDR2 is YNFKEQ. The CDR3 DNA reads TGTGCCAGCAGCCTTTATACAGGGGTCTATGGCTACACCTTC. It is translated as CASSLYTGVYGYTF.

This chain links TRBV2 with TRBJ2-5; 11 positions agree with TRBD2. In germline, CDR1 is SNHLY, CDR2 FYNNEI. The V and J ends lost 6 bases and 5 bases, in that order; junction bases with no gene match: 8. CDR3 size: 15 residues. The CDR3 DNA reads TGTGCCAGCAGGATAGCGGGGGGGCCAGGGGAGACCCAGTACTTC. Its translation is CASRIAGGPGETQYF.